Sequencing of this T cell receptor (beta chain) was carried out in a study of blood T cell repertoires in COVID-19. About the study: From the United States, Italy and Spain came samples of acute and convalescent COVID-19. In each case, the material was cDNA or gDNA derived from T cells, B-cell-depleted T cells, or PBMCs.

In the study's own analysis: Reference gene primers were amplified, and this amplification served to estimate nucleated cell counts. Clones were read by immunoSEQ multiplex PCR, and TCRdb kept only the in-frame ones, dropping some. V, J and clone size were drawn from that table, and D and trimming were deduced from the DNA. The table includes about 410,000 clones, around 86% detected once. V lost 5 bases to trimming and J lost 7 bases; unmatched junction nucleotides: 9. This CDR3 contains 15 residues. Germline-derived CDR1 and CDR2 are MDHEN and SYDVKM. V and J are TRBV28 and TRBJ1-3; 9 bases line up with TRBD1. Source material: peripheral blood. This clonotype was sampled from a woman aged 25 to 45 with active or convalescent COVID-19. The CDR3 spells CASSRTGTGPNTIYF. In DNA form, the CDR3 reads TGTGCCAGCAGTCGGACCGGGACAGGGCCGAACACCATATATTTT. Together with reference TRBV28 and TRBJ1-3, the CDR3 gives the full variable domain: DVKVTQSSRYLVKRTGEKVFLECVQDMDHENMFWYRQDPGLGLRLIYFSYDVKMKEKGDIPEGYSVSREKKERFSLILESASTNQTSMYLCASSRTGTGPNTIYFGEGSWLTVV.